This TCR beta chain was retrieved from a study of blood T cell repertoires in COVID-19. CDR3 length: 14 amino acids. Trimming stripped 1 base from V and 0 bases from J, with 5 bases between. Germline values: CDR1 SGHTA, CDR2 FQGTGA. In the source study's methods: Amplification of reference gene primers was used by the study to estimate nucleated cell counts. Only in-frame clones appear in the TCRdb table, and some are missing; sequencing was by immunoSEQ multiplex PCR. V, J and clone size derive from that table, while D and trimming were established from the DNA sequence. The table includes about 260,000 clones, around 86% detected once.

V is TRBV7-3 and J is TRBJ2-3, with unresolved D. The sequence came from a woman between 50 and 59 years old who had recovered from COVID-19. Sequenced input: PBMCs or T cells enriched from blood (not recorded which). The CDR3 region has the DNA TGTGCCAGCAGCTTAATCGGGAGCACAGATACGCAGTATTTT. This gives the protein CASSLIGSTDTQYF.